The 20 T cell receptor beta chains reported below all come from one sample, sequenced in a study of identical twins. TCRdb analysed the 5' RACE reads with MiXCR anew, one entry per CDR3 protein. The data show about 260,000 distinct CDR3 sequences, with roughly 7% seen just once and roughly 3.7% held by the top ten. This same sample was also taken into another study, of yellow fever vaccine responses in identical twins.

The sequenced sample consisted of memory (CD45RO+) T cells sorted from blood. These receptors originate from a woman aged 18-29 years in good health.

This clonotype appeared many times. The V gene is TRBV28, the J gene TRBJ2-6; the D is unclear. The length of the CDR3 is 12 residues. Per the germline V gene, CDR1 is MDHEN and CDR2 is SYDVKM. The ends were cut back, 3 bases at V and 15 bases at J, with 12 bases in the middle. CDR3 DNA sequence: TGTGCCAGCAGTTTCGGAGCCTCCGGCCTGACTTTC. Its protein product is CASSFGASGLTF. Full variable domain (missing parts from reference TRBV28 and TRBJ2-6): DVKVTQSSRYLVKRTGEKVFLECVQDMDHENMFWYRQDPGLGLRLIYFSYDVKMKEKGDIPEGYSVSREKKERFSLILESASTNQTSMYLCASSFGASGLTFGAGSRLTVL.

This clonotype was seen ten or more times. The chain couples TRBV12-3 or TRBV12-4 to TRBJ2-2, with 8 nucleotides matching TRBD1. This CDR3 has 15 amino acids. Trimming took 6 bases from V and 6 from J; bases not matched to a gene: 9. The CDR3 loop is CASRMDRDLSGELFF. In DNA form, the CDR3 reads TGTGCCAGCAGAATGGACAGGGATCTCTCCGGGGAGCTGTTTTTT.

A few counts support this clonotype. The CDR3 is CASSYGQGSYEQYF. CDR3 bases: TGTGCCAGCAGCTACGGTCAGGGCTCCTACGAGCAGTACTTC. The gene calls are TRBV7-2 and TRBJ2-7; the D gene is possibly TRBD1 (5 bases). The CDR3 is made up of 14 amino acids. Germline lookup yields CDR1 SGHTA and CDR2 FQGNSA. Trimming stripped 4 bases from V and 0 bases from J, with 10 bases between.

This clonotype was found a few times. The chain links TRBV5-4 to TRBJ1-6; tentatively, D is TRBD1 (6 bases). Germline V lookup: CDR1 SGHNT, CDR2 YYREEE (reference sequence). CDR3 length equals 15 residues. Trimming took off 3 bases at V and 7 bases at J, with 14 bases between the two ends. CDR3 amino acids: CASSYGQNWNSPLHF. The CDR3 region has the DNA TGTGCCAGCAGCTACGGACAGAACTGGAATTCACCCCTCCACTTT.

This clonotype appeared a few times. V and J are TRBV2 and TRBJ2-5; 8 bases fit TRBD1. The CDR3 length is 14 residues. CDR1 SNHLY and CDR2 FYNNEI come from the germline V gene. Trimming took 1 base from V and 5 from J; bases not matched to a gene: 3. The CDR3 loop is CASSEGTGRETQYF. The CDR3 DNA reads TGTGCCAGCAGTGAAGGGACAGGGAGGGAGACCCAGTACTTC.

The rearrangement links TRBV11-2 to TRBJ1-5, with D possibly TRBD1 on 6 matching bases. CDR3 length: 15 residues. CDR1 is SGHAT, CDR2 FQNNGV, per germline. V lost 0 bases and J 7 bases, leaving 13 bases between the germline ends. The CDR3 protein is CASSLDAGVGQPQHF. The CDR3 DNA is TGTGCCAGCAGCTTAGATGCAGGGGTCGGCCAGCCCCAGCATTTT.

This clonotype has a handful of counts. The CDR3 DNA sequence: TGTGCCAGCAGCTGGCGGGGGGTTGATGAGCAGTTCTTC. It specifies CASSWRGVDEQFF. V is TRBV5-5 and J is TRBJ2-1; TRBD2 matches 8 bases. With V trimmed by 3 bases and J by 8 bases, 4 bases remained unmatched. The CDR3 sequence is 13 residues long. Germline V lookup: CDR1 SGHKS, CDR2 YYEKEE (reference sequence).

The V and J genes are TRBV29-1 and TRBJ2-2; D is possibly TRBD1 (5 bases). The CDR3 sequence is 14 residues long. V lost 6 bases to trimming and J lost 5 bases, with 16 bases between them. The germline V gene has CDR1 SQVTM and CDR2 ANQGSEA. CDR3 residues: CSVHETVGTGELFF. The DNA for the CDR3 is TGCAGCGTCCACGAGACAGTTGGTACCGGGGAGCTGTTTTTT.

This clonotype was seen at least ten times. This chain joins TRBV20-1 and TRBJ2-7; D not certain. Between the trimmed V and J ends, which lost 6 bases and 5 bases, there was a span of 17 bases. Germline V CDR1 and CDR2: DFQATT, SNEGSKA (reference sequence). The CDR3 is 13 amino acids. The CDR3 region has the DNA TGCAGTGCCAGGTCCCGGGTCGGTAACGAGCAGTACGTC. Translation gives CSARSRVGNEQYV.

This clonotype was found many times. The CDR3 loop is CASSASGTGIDEQYF. CDR3 DNA sequence: TGTGCCAGCAGTGCCTCCGGGACAGGGATCGACGAGCAGTACTTC. The genes are TRBV2 and TRBJ2-7, with 9 bases matching TRBD1. CDR3 size: 15 residues. V shed 4 bases and J 5 bases; nucleotides not matched to a gene: 9. From germline, CDR1 is SNHLY and CDR2 FYNNEI.

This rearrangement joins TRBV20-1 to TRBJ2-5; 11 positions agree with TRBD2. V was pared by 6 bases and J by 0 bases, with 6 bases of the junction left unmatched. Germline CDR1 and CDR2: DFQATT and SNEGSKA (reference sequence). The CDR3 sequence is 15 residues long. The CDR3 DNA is TGCAGTGCCCTGGGACTAGCGGCCAACCAAGAGACCCAGTACTTC. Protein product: CSALGLAANQETQYF.

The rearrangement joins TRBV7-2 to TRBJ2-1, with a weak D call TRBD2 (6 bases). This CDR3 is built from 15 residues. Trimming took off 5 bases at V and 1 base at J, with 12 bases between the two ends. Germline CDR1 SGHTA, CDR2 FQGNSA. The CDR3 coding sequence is TGTGCCAGCAGCGTAGGAGGGACGTCCTACAATGAGCAGTTCTTC. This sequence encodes CASSVGGTSYNEQFF.

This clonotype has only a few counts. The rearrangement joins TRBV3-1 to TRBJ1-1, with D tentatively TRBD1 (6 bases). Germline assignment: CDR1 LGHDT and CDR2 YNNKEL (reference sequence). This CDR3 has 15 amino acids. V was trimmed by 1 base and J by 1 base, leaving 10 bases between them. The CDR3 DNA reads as TGTGCCAGCAGCCAAGGGGGACACTCGAACACTGAAGCTTTCTTT. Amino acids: CASSQGGHSNTEAFF.

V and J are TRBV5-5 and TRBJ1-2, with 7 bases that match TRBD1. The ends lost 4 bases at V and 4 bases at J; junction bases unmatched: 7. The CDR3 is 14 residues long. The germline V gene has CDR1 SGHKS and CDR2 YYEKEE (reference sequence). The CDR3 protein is CASSQGQNLYGYTF. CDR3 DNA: TGTGCCAGCAGCCAGGGACAGAATCTCTATGGCTACACCTTC. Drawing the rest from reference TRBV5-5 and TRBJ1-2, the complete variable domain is DAGVTQSPTHLIKTRGQQVTLRCSPISGHKSVSWYQQVLGQGPQFIFQYYEKEERGRGNFPDRFSARQFPNYSSELNVNALLLGDSALYLCASSQGQNLYGYTFGSGTRLTVV.

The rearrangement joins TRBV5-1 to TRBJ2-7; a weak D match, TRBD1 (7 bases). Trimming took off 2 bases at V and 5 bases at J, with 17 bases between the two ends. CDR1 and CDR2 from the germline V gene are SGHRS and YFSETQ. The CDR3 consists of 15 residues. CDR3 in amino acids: CASSFADREAHEQYF. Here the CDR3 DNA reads TGCGCCAGCAGCTTCGCCGACAGGGAGGCGCACGAGCAGTACTTC.

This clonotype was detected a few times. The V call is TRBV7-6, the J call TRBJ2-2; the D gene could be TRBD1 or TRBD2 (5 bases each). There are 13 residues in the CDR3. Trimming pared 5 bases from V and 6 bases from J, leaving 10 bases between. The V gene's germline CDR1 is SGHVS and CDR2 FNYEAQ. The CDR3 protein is CASSRGVAGELFF. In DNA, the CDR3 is TGTGCCAGCAGCAGAGGGGTCGCCGGGGAGCTGTTTTTT.

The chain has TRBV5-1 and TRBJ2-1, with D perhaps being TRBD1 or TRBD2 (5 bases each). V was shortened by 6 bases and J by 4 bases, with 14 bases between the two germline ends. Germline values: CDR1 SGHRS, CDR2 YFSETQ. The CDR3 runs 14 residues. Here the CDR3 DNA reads TGCGCCAGCACCGTCGGGGCCAGATACAATGAGCAGTTCTTC. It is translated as CASTVGARYNEQFF.

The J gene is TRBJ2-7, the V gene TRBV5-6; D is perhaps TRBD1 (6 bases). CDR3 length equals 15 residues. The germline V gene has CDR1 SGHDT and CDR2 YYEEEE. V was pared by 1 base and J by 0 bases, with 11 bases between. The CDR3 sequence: CASSLPRDISYEQYF. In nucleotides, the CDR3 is TGTGCCAGCAGCTTGCCCCGGGACATCTCCTACGAGCAGTACTTC.

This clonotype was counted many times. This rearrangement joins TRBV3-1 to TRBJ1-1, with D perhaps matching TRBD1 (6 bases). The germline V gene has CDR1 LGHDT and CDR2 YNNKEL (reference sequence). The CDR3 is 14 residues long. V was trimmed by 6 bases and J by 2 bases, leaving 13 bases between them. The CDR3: CASRPYRDNTEAFF. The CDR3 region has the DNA TGTGCCAGCAGACCGTACAGGGACAACACTGAAGCTTTCTTT.

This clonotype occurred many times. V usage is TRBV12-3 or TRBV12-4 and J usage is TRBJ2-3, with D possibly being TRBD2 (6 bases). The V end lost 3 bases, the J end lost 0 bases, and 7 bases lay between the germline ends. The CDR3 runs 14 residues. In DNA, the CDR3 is TGTGCCAGCAGTTTGGCGGGGAGCACAGATACGCAGTATTTT. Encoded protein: CASSLAGSTDTQYF.